Listed below are T cell receptor beta chains from one sample, sequenced in a study of human T cells and chemical hapten exposure. TCRdb itself ran the RACE reads through MiXCR, one entry per CDR3 protein. This table has some 38,000 distinct CDR3 sequences, 7.6% appearing once. Sequencing was performed on whole blood, taken in connection with sensitization to the hapten diphenylcyclopropenone (DPC). Source of these receptors: a woman between 45 and 65 years old with alopecia areata. Some clones in this sample may be carry-over from other donors' samples. CDR3s include the opening cysteine and the closing phenylalanine or tryptophan. D genes are given only for firm matches. A clone size is listed for some rows: how often the clone was seen (once, few, many), or a class if it is expanded.

D	J	V	size	DNA	CDR3
TRBD2	TRBJ2-1	TRBV9	few	TGTGCCAGCAGCGTGGGACTAGCGGGAGGGGAATTCTTC	CASSVGLAGGEFF
NA	TRBJ1-5	TRBV6-6	many	TGTGCCAGCAGTGACCCCCCCAGGGGCCATAGCAATCAGCCCCAGCATTTT	CASSDPPRGHSNQPQHF
NA	TRBJ1-1	TRBV21-1	medium-sized	TGTGCCAGCAGCAAACAGGGGAAGAGCACTGAAGCTTTCTTT	CASSKQGKSTEAFF
NA	TRBJ1-2	TRBV5-4	many	TGTGCCAGCAGTAACCCACGGGCTAACTATGGCTACACCTTC	CASSNPRANYGYTF
NA	TRBJ1-4	TRBV14	NA	TGTGCCAGCAGCCAAGTTATCCTGGGGAAACTGTTTTTT	CASSQVILGKLFF
NA	TRBJ2-1	TRBV7-9	NA	TGTGCCAGCAGCTCCCTGGACACATTTAAGTTCTTC	CASSSLDTFKFF
TRBD2	TRBJ2-7	TRBV29-1	many	TGCAGCGTTGAAGTAAAAGCGGGAGGGCAAGGCGAGCAGTACTTC	CSVEVKAGGQGEQYF
NA	TRBJ2-1	TRBV19	many	TGTGCCAGTAGGGACTTAGGGGGGAGGGCCGATGAGCAGTTCTTC	CASRDLGGRADEQFF
NA	TRBJ1-5	TRBV29-1	many	TGCAGCGTTGAAGGTGAGGGGAGGGCCCAGCATTTT	CSVEGEGRAQHF
NA	TRBJ2-2	TRBV29-1	many	TGCAGCGTTCGAGGAGGGCGCGGGTCCTCCGGGGAGCTGTTTTTT	CSVRGGRGSSGELFF
TRBD1	TRBJ1-5	TRBV6-2/TRBV6-3	many	TGTGCCAGCAGCTCTCCGGGACAGTATCAGCCCCAGCATTTT	CASSSPGQYQPQHF
TRBD1	TRBJ2-5	TRBV15	NA	TGTGCCACCAGCAGAGATGGGACAGGGAGCGTGGAGACCCAGTACTTC	CATSRDGTGSVETQYF
NA	TRBJ2-3	TRBV7-3	many	TGTGCCAGCAGCGAGATCGGGGCAGATACGCAGTATTTT	CASSEIGADTQYF
TRBD2	TRBJ2-3	TRBV6-2/TRBV6-3	many	TGTGCCAGCAGCGGGACTAGCGGGAGGGGCTTGGATACGCAGTATTTT	CASSGTSGRGLDTQYF
NA	TRBJ2-3	TRBV5-1	NA	TGCGCCAGCAGCTACGGGGACCGTAGCACAGATACGCAGTATTTT	CASSYGDRSTDTQYF
NA	TRBJ2-2	TRBV6-2/TRBV6-3	many	TGTGCCAGCAGTTACGACACACTAGCGAACACCGGGGAGCTGTTTTTT	CASSYDTLANTGELFF
NA	TRBJ1-2	TRBV6-2/TRBV6-3	once	TGTGCCAGCAGTTATGACAATAACTATGGCTACACCTTC	CASSYDNNYGYTF
TRBD2	TRBJ2-5	TRBV11-2	many	TGTGCCAGCAGCTTACAGTCTAGCGGGAGGAAGGGGACAGAGACCCAGTACTTC	CASSLQSSGRKGTETQYF
TRBD2	TRBJ2-2	TRBV20-1	many	TGCAGTGCTAGCTCGGGAGGCACCGGGGAGCTGTTTTTT	CSASSGGTGELFF
NA	TRBJ1-5	TRBV18	many	TGTGCCAGCTCACCACCGACTGGGACGGCCAATCAGCCCCAGCATTTT	CASSPPTGTANQPQHF
NA	TRBJ2-3	TRBV28	many	TGTGCCAGCAGCCCGGACAGCACAGATACGCAGTATTTT	CASSPDSTDTQYF
NA	TRBJ2-6	TRBV5-8	many	TGTGCCAGCAGCCGCGGACGGACATCTGGGGCCAACGTCCTGACTTTC	CASSRGRTSGANVLTF
TRBD1	TRBJ2-1	TRBV6-2/TRBV6-3	few	TGTGCCAGCAGCCGGGACAGGGTTCTCAATGAGCAGTTCTTC	CASSRDRVLNEQFF
NA	TRBJ1-1	TRBV2	many	TGTGCCAGCAGTGAACAGGGTTTCCCAGAGACGGCTTTCTTT	CASSEQGFPETAFF
NA	TRBJ2-3	TRBV29-1	NA	TGCAGCGTTCGAGTTGGCACAGATACGCAGTATTTT	CSVRVGTDTQYF
NA	TRBJ1-5	TRBV2	many	TGTGCCAGCAGTCAACAGGGATACAATCAGCCCCAGCATTTT	CASSQQGYNQPQHF
TRBD1	TRBJ1-4	TRBV4-2	many	TGTGCCAGCAGCCAAGATCGTCGGTCAGGGGGGACTGAAAAACTGTTTTTT	CASSQDRRSGGTEKLFF
TRBD2	TRBJ2-7	TRBV19	many	TGTGCCAGTAGTGTTACTAGCGGGACCGCCTCCTACGAGCAGTACTTC	CASSVTSGTASYEQYF
NA	TRBJ2-2	TRBV5-1	many	TGCGCCAGCAGCTTGGTAGGTGCGACACTTCGAACCGGGGAGCTGTTTTTT	CASSLVGATLRTGELFF
TRBD1	TRBJ2-1	TRBV19	many	TGTGCCAGTAGTGCCCACGGGACAGGGCTGGAAAATGAGCAGTTCTTC	CASSAHGTGLENEQFF
TRBD1	TRBJ1-1	TRBV5-1	many	TGCGCCAGCAGCTTGGGGCAGGGGGCTGAAGCTTTCTTT	CASSLGQGAEAFF
NA	TRBJ2-5	TRBV20-1	many	TGCAGTGCTCCCCCCCCGTTGACCGGCCAAGAGACCCAGTACTTC	CSAPPPLTGQETQYF
NA	TRBJ2-7	TRBV7-2	few	TGTGCCAGCAGCTTAACCCTCCCGGCCTACGAGCAGTACTTC	CASSLTLPAYEQYF
TRBD2	TRBJ2-2	TRBV7-3	many	TGTGCCAGCAGCCGCGGACTAGCGGCGTCGGGTGGCGGGGAGCTGTTTTTT	CASSRGLAASGGGELFF
NA	TRBJ2-5	TRBV29-1	NA	TGCAGCGCCATGGGGAGTAGCCTGGGGGAGACCCAGTACTTC	CSAMGSSLGETQYF
NA	TRBJ2-3	TRBV10-3	NA	TGTGCCATCAGTGATCCCAGCGGTACCACAGATACGCAGTATTTT	CAISDPSGTTDTQYF
TRBD2	TRBJ2-5	TRBV12-5	many	TGTGCTAGTGGTTTCCTCGTAGGGGCGGGAGATTCAGGAAAGACCCAGTACTTC	CASGFLVGAGDSGKTQYF
NA	TRBJ2-3	TRBV7-2	few	TGTGCCAGCAGCTTAGCCCCGCAACCAAACACAGATACGCAGTATTTT	CASSLAPQPNTDTQYF
NA	TRBJ2-3	TRBV12-3/TRBV12-4	medium-sized	TGTGCCAGCAGAGCTGGGGGGACGAGCACAGATACGCAGTATTTT	CASRAGGTSTDTQYF
NA	TRBJ2-3	TRBV20-1	many	TGCAGTGCAACCTACAGGGAAGATACGCAGTATTTT	CSATYREDTQYF
TRBD2	TRBJ2-1	TRBV14	NA	TGTGCCAGCAGCCCGCGAACTAGCGGGAGGCCCCACAATGAGCAGTTCTTC	CASSPRTSGRPHNEQFF
NA	TRBJ2-2	TRBV19	many	TGTGCCAGTAGTATTTACGCCGGGGAGCTGTTTTTT	CASSIYAGELFF
TRBD2	TRBJ2-5	TRBV4-1	many	TGCGCCAGCAGCCCTCGGTTCACTAGCGGACAAGAGACCCAGTACTTC	CASSPRFTSGQETQYF
NA	TRBJ2-2	TRBV29-1	many	TGCAGCGTTGCCACTGATTCAACCGGGGAGCTGTTTTTT	CSVATDSTGELFF
TRBD1	TRBJ1-2	TRBV28	many	TGTGCCAGCAGCTCGGACAGGCCAACTTTCTATGGCTACACCTTC	CASSSDRPTFYGYTF
TRBD2	TRBJ2-1	TRBV7-3	many	TGTGCCAGCAGCTTGGGGACTCTAGCGGGAGGTTACAATGAGCAGTTCTTC	CASSLGTLAGGYNEQFF